This T cell receptor beta chain derives from a study of circulating CD8 cells and anti-PD-1 response in melanoma. The study, taken as a whole, reports: No tumor material was available, so peptide assays assessed reactivity. Under 8% of TRB clonotypes were shared between subsets at M1. PD-1 and DPOS subsets showed similar, higher clonality than DNEG.

Four subsets defined by PD-1 and/or TIGIT were sorted from live CD3+CD8+TCRalphabeta+ cells. The QIAseq Immune Repertoire TCR panel built the libraries from around 15 ng of total RNA. TCRdb reprocessed the reads via MiXCR and lists one record per CDR3 protein. Of roughly 330 distinct CDR3 sequences listed, over 6.5% were seen once; the top ten hold under 30%. This clonotype is judged hyperexpanded. Its antigen remains unknown. The receptor's source is a human donor with melanoma. This sample comprised CD8+ T cells from PBMCs, obtained at baseline or after one month of anti-PD-1 therapy (not recorded which).

The CDR3, as DNA: TGTGCCAGCAGTTTCACTAGCGCGGGCGAGCAGTACTTC. Translating it yields CASSFTSAGEQYF. The chain joins TRBV27 to TRBJ2-7, with 7 bases matching TRBD2. Looked up from germline, CDR1 is MNHEY and CDR2 is SMNVEV (reference sequence). J lost 6 bases, V lost 3 bases, and 5 bases had no gene match. CDR3 length: 13 residues.